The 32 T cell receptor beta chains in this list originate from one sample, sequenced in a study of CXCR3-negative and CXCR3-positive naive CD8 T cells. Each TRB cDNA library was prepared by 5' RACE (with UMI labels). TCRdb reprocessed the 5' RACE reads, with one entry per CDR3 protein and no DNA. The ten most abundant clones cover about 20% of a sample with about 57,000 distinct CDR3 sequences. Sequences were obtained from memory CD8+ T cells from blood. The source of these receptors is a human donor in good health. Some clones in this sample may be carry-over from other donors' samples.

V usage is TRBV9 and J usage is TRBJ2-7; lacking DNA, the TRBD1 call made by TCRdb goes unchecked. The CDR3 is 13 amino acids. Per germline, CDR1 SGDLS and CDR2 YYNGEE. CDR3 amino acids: CASSGDRGYEQYF.

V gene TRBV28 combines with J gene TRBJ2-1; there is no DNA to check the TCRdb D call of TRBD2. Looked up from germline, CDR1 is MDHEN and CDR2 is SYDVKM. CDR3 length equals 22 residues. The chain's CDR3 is CASSTPGQGGLAGGPSYNEQFF.

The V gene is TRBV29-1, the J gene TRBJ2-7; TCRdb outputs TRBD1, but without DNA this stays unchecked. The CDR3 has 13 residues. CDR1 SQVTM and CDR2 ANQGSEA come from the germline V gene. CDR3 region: CSVERTGGYEQYF.

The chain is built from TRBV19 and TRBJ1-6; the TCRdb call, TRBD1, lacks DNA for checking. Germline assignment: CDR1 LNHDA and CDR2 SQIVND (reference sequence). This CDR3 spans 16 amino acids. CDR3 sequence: CASSIISRAADSPLHF.

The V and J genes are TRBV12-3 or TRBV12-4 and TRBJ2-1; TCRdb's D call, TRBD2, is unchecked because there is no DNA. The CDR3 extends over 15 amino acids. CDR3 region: CASSTSGGLNNEQFF.

CDR3 loop: CSVEVSSGRFLAYNEQFF. The V gene is TRBV29-1, the J gene TRBJ2-1; the D call of TRBD2 rests on TCRdb alone, since no DNA is present to check it. The CDR3 covers 18 residues. Germline CDR1 and CDR2: SQVTM and ANQGSEA.

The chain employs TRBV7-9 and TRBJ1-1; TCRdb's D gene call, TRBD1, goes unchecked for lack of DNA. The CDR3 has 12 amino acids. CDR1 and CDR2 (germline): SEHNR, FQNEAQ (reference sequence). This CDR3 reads CASSLGHPEAFF.

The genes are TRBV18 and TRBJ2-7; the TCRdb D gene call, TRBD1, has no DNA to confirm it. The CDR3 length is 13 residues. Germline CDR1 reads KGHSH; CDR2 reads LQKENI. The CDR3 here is CASTDTNSYEQYF.

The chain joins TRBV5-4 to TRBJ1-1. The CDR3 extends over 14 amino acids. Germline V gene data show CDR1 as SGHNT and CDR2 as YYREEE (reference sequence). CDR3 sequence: CASSFAGGNTEAFF.

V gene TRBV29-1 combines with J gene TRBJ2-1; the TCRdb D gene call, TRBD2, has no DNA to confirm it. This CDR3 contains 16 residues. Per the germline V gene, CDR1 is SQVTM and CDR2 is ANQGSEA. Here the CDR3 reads CSGDWLAGVAGNEQFF.

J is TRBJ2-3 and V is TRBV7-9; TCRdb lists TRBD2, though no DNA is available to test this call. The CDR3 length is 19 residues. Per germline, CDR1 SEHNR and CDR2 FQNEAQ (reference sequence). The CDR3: CASSLAAEGTSGLTDTQYF. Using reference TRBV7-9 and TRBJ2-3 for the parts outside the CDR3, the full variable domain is DTGVSQNPRHKITKRGQNVTFRCDPISEHNRLYWYRQTLGQGPEFLTYFQNEAQLEKSRLLSDRFSAERPKGSFSTLEIQRTEQGDSAMYLCASSLAAEGTSGLTDTQYFGPGTRLTVL.

The CDR3 sequence: CASSNDGYGYTF. The chain couples TRBV6-2 or TRBV6-3 to TRBJ1-2. The CDR3 spans 12 residues. Per germline, CDR1 MNHEY and CDR2 SVGEGT.

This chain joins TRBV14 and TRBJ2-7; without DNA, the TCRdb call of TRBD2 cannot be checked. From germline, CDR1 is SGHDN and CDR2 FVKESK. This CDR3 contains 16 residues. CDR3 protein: CASSQDRAGRVDEQYF.

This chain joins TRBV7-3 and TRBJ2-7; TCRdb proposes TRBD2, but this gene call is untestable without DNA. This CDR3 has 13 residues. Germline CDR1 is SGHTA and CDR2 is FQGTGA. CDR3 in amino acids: CASRWDSGSEQYF.

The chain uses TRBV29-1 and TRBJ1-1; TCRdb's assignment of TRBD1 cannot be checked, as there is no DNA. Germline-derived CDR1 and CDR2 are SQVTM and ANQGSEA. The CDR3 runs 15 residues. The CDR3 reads CSVEGPVGQEIEAFF.

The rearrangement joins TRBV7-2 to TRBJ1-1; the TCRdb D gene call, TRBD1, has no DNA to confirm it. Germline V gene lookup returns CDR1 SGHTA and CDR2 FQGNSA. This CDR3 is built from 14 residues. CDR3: CASSFLGRNTEAFF. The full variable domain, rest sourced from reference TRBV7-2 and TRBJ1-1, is GAGVSQSPSNKVTEKGKDVELRCDPISGHTALYWYRQSLGQGLEFLIYFQGNSAPDKSGLPSDRFSAERTGGSVSTLTIQRTQQEDSAVYLCASSFLGRNTEAFFGQGTRLTVV.

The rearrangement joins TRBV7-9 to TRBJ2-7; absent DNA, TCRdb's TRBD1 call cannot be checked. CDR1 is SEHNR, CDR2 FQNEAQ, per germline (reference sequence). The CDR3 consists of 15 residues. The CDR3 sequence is CASSLGQGSSYEQYF.

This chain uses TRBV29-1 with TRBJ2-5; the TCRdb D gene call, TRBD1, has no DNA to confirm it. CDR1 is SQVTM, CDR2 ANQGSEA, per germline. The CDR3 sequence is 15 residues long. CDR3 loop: CSVEDLGTDQETQYF.

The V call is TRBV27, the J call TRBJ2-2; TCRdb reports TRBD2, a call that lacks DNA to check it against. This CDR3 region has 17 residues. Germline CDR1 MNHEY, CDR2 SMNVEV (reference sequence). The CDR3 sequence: CASSRLPGTSATGELFF.

CDR3 sequence: CASTSQGAGTEAFF. The chain is built from TRBV19 and TRBJ1-1; with no DNA, the TCRdb D assignment of TRBD1 cannot be verified. Germline-derived CDR1 and CDR2 are LNHDA and SQIVND (reference sequence). The CDR3 length is 14 residues.

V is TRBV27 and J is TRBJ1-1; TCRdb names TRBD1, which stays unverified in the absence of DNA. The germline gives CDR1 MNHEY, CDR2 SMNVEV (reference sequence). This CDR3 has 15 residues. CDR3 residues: CASSSPGMRQTEAFF.

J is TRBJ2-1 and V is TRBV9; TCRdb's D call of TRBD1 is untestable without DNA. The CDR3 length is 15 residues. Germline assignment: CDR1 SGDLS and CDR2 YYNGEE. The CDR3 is CASSVVTGGANEQFF.

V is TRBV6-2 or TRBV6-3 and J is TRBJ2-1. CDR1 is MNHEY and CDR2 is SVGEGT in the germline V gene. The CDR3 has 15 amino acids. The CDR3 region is CASSYPKSSYNEQFF.

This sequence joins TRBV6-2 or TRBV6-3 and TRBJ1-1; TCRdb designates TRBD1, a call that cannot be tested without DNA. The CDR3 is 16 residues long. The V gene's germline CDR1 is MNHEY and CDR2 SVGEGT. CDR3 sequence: CASSYLSGQGRTEAFF.

The chain's CDR3 is CASSPSGLDGYTF. V and J are TRBV7-9 and TRBJ1-2. Germline V CDR1 and CDR2: SEHNR, FQNEAQ (reference sequence). The CDR3 is 13 residues long. Combining the CDR3 with reference TRBV7-9 and TRBJ1-2 gives the whole variable domain DTGVSQNPRHKITKRGQNVTFRCDPISEHNRLYWYRQTLGQGPEFLTYFQNEAQLEKSRLLSDRFSAERPKGSFSTLEIQRTEQGDSAMYLCASSPSGLDGYTFGSGTRLTVV.

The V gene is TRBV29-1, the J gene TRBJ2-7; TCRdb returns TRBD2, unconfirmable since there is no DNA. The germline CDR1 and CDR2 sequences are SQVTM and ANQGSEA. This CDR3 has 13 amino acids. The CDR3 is CSVWTSGNYEQYF.

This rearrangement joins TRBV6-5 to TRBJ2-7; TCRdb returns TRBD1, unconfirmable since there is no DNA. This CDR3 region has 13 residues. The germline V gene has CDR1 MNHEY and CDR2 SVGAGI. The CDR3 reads CASSKDRGYEQYF.

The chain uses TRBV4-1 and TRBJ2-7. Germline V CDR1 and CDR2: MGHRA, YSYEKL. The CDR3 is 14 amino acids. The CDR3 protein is CASSPHYPSYEQYF.

The CDR3 sequence is CASSPTDTQYF. The V call is TRBV7-9, the J call TRBJ2-3. This CDR3 is 11 amino acids long. The germline CDR1 and CDR2 sequences are SEHNR and FQNEAQ (reference sequence).

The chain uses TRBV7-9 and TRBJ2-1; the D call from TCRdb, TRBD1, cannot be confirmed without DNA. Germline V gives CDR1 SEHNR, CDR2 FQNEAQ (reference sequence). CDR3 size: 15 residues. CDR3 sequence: CASSSTRGFGNEQFF.

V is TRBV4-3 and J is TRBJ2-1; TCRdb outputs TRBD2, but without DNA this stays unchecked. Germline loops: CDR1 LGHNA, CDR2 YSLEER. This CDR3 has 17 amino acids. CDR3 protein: CASSQDPAGGSYNEQFF.

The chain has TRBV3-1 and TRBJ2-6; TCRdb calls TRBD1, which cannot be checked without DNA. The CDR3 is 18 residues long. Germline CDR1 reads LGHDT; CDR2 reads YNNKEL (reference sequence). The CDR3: CASSQGGEGSPGANVLTF. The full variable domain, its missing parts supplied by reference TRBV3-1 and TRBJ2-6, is DTAVSQTPKYLVTQMGNDKSIKCEQNLGHDTMYWYKQDSKKFLKIMFSYNNKELIINETVPNRFSPKSPDKAHLNLHINSLELGDSAVYFCASSQGGEGSPGANVLTFGAGSRLTVL.